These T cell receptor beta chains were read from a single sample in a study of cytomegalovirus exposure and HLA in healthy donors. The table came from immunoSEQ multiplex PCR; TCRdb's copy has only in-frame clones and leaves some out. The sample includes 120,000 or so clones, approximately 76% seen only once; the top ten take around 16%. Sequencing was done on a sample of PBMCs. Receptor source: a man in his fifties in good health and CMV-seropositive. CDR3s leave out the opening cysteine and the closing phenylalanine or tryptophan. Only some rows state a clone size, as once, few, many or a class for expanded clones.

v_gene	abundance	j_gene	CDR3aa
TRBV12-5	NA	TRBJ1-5	ASGLVRGGGQPQH
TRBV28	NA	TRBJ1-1	ASRPRGDEAF
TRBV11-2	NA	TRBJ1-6	ASSSGTGELENSPLH
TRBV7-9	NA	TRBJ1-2	ASSLETAPGGYT
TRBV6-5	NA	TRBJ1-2	ASSYTTGAGGYT
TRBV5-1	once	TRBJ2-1	ASSSPSGSSYNEQF
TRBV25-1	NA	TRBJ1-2	ASSDTWTPLGGYT
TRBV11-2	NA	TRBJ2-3	ASSFSRLAGVGDTQY
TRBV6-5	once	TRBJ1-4	ASTSGALNEKLF
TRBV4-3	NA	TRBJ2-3	ASSQDAGLARADTQY
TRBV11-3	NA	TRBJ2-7	ASSSRDSPYEQY
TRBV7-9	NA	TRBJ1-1	ASSFGRANTEAF